This section outlines one T cell receptor beta chain sequence together with its context. As yet, its antigen is unknown. Every sample gave at least 5 micrograms of total RNA when it was extracted. A J-beta primer mix and a sample-barcoded 5' primer were used in a second PCR of about 7 to 11 cycles. Researchers report that a template-switch adaptor with 12 random nucleotides tagged each cDNA molecule. From the 5' RACE reads, TCRdb called clonotypes with MiXCR, one entry per CDR3 protein. The data hold 1 million to 1.2 million distinct CDR3 sequences, with more than 30% observed a single time. These data are taken from a study of blood T cells in healthy people across ages. Study-wide results and caveats: With age, beta diversity per million T cells declined roughly linearly, significantly by 40. More naive CD4+ cells and higher diversity were found in long-lived than in aged donors.

Per germline, CDR1 DFQATT and CDR2 SNEGSKA (reference sequence). With 5 bases removed from V and 0 bases from J, the gap between germline ends came to 14 bases. CDR3 size: 16 residues. The chain combines TRBV20-1 with TRBJ1-6, with D maybe TRBD1 (5 bases). The source material was blood. The sequence came from a young man in good health. As DNA, the CDR3 is TGCAGTGCTCCTCGGGACGGCAGCTCCTATAATTCACCCCTCCACTTT. Protein sequence: CSAPRDGSSYNSPLHF.